These 30 T cell receptor beta chains share one sample of origin, sequenced in a study of naive and memory T cell subsets. An oligonucleotide containing a UMI was ligated to the 3' end of TCR cDNA. The SP2 primer and nested alpha and beta constant region primers amplified ligated cDNA in four rounds. TCRdb processed the 5' RACE reads anew with MiXCR; each CDR3 protein has one entry. The sample consists of 30,000 or so distinct CDR3 sequences, approximately 16% of them appearing once. All receptors come from a female donor in good health.

This clonotype was recorded at least ten times. This chain connects TRBV6-5 to TRBJ1-2, with TRBD1 matching over 12 bases. Germline V lookup: CDR1 MNHEY, CDR2 SVGAGI. With V trimmed by 5 bases and J by 6 bases, 7 bases remained unmatched. The CDR3 is 15 amino acids. As DNA, the CDR3 is TGTGCCAGCAGTCCCGGGACAGGGGGCAGGCATGGCTACACCTTC. Translation: CASSPGTGGRHGYTF.

The chain joins TRBV12-3 or TRBV12-4 to TRBJ2-5; 7 bases map to TRBD1. This CDR3 region has 16 residues. Unmatched junction bases numbered 16, after V lost 7 bases and J lost 5 bases. CDR3 amino acids: CASTQPPGQLGETQYF. The CDR3 DNA reads as TGTGCCAGCACCCAACCTCCGGGACAGCTGGGGGAGACCCAGTACTTC.

This clonotype appeared a few times. This sequence joins TRBV15 and TRBJ1-6; D might be TRBD1 (5 bases). Germline V gives CDR1 LNHNV, CDR2 YYDKDF (reference sequence). The CDR3 runs to 17 residues. Trimming stripped 1 base from V and 5 bases from J, with 15 bases between. The CDR3 is CATSRVYPGPNNSPLHF. CDR3 bases: TGTGCCACCAGCAGAGTCTATCCAGGGCCAAATAATTCACCCCTCCACTTT.

This clonotype was counted ten times or more. The J gene is TRBJ2-5, the V gene TRBV29-1; the D gene is possibly TRBD2 (5 bases). CDR1 is SQVTM and CDR2 is ANQGSEA in the germline V gene. The CDR3 spans 12 residues. V was shortened by 7 bases and J by 5 bases, with 14 bases between the two germline ends. CDR3 nucleotides: TGCAGCGCCGAGGACCGCGGGGAGACCCAGTACTTC. Protein sequence: CSAEDRGETQYF.

This chain uses TRBV11-2 with TRBJ2-5, with D tentatively TRBD1 (5 bases). This CDR3 is built from 15 residues. Trimming removed 1 base at V and 4 bases at J, with 13 bases between. CDR1 is SGHAT and CDR2 is FQNNGV in the germline V gene. The CDR3: CASSLGAGSTETQYF. Written as DNA, the CDR3 is TGTGCCAGCAGCTTAGGTGCAGGGTCTACAGAGACCCAGTACTTC.

The V and J genes are TRBV5-6 and TRBJ1-1; no clear D. This CDR3 contains 14 residues. Germline-derived CDR1 and CDR2 are SGHDT and YYEEEE. The V end was cut by 2 bases, the J end by 1 base, with 9 bases between. The CDR3 DNA follows: TGTGCCAGCAGCTTTTCTTTCGGGAACACTGAAGCTTTCTTT. Translating gives CASSFSFGNTEAFF.

This clonotype has a handful of counts. The chain uses TRBV10-3 and TRBJ2-1; TRBD1 aligns across 8 bases. CDR1 and CDR2 from the germline V gene are ENHRY and SYGVKD. This CDR3 region has 14 residues. V lost 7 bases to trimming and J lost 7 bases; unmatched junction nucleotides: 9. DNA for the CDR3: TGTGCCATCAAAGGGCCAGGGGGCCGGAATGAGCAGTTCTTC. This gives the protein CAIKGPGGRNEQFF.

This clonotype was seen ten or more times. CDR3: CASRRGLQGRTDTQYF. The CDR3, as DNA: TGTGCCAGCAGGCGGGGACTCCAAGGGAGGACAGATACGCAGTATTTT. The rearrangement uses TRBV6-5 and TRBJ2-3, with a weak D call TRBD2 (6 bases). CDR1 is MNHEY, CDR2 SVGAGI, per germline. This CDR3 comprises 16 residues. Trimming shortened V by 6 bases and J by 3 bases, and 19 bases separated the two germline ends.

The chain uses TRBV18 and TRBJ1-3, with D maybe TRBD1 (6 bases). Trimming stripped 6 bases from V and 0 bases from J, with 15 bases between. Germline-derived CDR1 and CDR2 are KGHSH and LQKENI. The CDR3 totals 16 residues. The CDR3 reads CASSRDMGNSGNTIYF. CDR3 sequence (DNA): TGTGCCAGCTCCCGGGACATGGGGAACTCTGGAAACACCATATATTTT.

This clonotype showed up just a few times. The rearrangement uses TRBV5-8 and TRBJ2-7; the D call may be TRBD1 or TRBD2 (5 bases each). Per the germline V gene, CDR1 is SGHTS and CDR2 is YDEGEE. This CDR3 spans 15 amino acids. Trimming removed 4 bases at V and 0 bases at J, with 14 bases between. The CDR3 DNA follows: TGTGCCAGCAGCGGGGACGGAACCCGCTCCTACGAGCAGTACTTC. Translating it yields CASSGDGTRSYEQYF.

The rearrangement links TRBV20-1 to TRBJ2-4, with D unclear. V shed 5 bases and J shed 1 base, with 15 bases lying between them. CDR3 length equals 15 residues. Germline V gene data show CDR1 as DFQATT and CDR2 as SNEGSKA (reference sequence). The CDR3 is CSAGRMEWAKNIQYF. CDR3 in DNA: TGCAGTGCTGGCCGCATGGAATGGGCCAAAAACATTCAGTACTTC.

For the CDR3, the DNA is TGTGCCAGCAGCCCAACCGGACAGGGGAACTATGGCTACACCTTC. It specifies CASSPTGQGNYGYTF. This sequence joins TRBV7-3 and TRBJ1-2; 9 nucleotides agree with TRBD1. The CDR3 spans 15 residues. V dropped 5 bases and J dropped 2; count of bases not matched to a gene: 6. Germline CDR1 reads SGHTA; CDR2 reads FQGTGA.

The rearrangement links TRBV7-2 to TRBJ2-2; 8 bases match TRBD2. Germline loops: CDR1 SGHTA, CDR2 FQGNSA. V trimming: 10 bases; J trimming: 4 bases; junction bases outside the gene matches: 17. The CDR3 covers 17 residues. CDR3 sequence reads: CATTTPSSGGSTGELFF. The CDR3 DNA reads TGTGCCACCACAACCCCATCGAGCGGGGGTAGCACCGGGGAGCTGTTTTTT.

This clonotype is medium-sized (0.01 to 0.1%) within its sample. This chain connects TRBV4-1 to TRBJ2-1; TRBD2 might be the D (7 bases). This CDR3 region has 16 residues. V was clipped by 0 bases and J by 9 bases, with 18 bases between them. The germline CDR1 and CDR2 sequences are MGHRA and YSYEKL. The CDR3 DNA sequence: TGCGCCAGCAGCCAAGATGGGCGGGGGACATACGGTGAGCAGTTCTTC. Protein sequence: CASSQDGRGTYGEQFF.

This clonotype was recorded at least ten times. The V call is TRBV10-1, the J call TRBJ1-2; D not certain. V was clipped by 0 bases and J by 0 bases, with 8 bases between them. This CDR3 has 15 amino acids. Germline lookup yields CDR1 WNHNN and CDR2 SYGVQD (reference sequence). The DNA of the CDR3 is TGCGCCAGCAGTGAGTCGGTCGGCTCTAACTATGGCTACACCTTC. Residues: CASSESVGSNYGYTF.

This clonotype has a count of ten or more. The rearrangement joins TRBV20-1 to TRBJ2-5; a weak D match, TRBD2 (6 bases). CDR3 length: 13 residues. The germline CDR1 and CDR2 sequences are DFQATT and SNEGSKA (reference sequence). Deletions cut 2 bases from V and 5 bases from J, with 12 bases between. The CDR3 DNA follows: TGCAGTGCTAGACCGGGGGTGGGGGAGACCCAGTACTTC. This translates into CSARPGVGETQYF.

In this sample, this clonotype turned up a few times. The chain combines TRBV20-1 with TRBJ2-3; the match to TRBD2 covers 7 bases. V shed 5 bases and J 5 bases; nucleotides not matched to a gene: 10. CDR3 length: 14 residues. Per the germline V gene, CDR1 is DFQATT and CDR2 is SNEGSKA (reference sequence). CDR3 sequence reads: CSAAFRAGKDTQYF. The CDR3 DNA is TGCAGTGCTGCCTTTCGAGCGGGGAAAGATACGCAGTATTTT.

The CDR3 nucleotides are TGTGCCAGCAGCTCCCCGAAGCGGACAGGGAACCAAGAGACCCAGTACTTC. Translating gives CASSSPKRTGNQETQYF. The J gene is TRBJ2-5, the V gene TRBV7-9; 8 nucleotides match TRBD1. The CDR3 loop spans 17 amino acids. The V segment lost 4 bases and the J segment 0 bases; nucleotides outside the gene matches: 10. Germline-derived CDR1 and CDR2 are SEHNR and FQNEAQ (reference sequence). The full variable domain, its missing parts supplied by reference TRBV7-9 and TRBJ2-5, is DTGVSQNPRHKITKRGQNVTFRCDPISEHNRLYWYRQTLGQGPEFLTYFQNEAQLEKSRLLSDRFSAERPKGSFSTLEIQRTEQGDSAMYLCASSSPKRTGNQETQYFGPGTRLLVL.

This clonotype was seen only a few times. This chain connects TRBV5-1 to TRBJ1-6; TRBD1 matches at 8 bases. CDR3 size: 17 residues. V dropped 1 base and J dropped 7; count of bases not matched to a gene: 10. Germline assignment: CDR1 SGHRS and CDR2 YFSETQ. CDR3 amino acids: CASSLLPTGDLNSPLHF. As DNA, the CDR3 is TGCGCCAGCAGCTTGTTACCGACAGGGGATCTCAATTCACCCCTCCACTTT. The variable domain in full, completed from reference TRBV5-1 and TRBJ1-6, reads KAGVTQTPRYLIKTRGQQVTLSCSPISGHRSVSWYQQTPGQGLQFLFEYFSETQRNKGNFPGRFSGRQFSNSRSEMNVSTLELGDSALYLCASSLLPTGDLNSPLHFGNGTRLTVT.

The chain couples TRBV6-5 to TRBJ1-6, with D possibly matching TRBD1 (5 bases). CDR3 length: 20 residues. The V end lost 0 bases, the J end lost 0 bases, and 18 bases lay between the germline ends. Germline CDR1 is MNHEY and CDR2 is SVGAGI. The CDR3 loop reads CASSYSMPDKGSSYNSPLHF. The CDR3 coding sequence is TGTGCCAGCAGTTACTCGATGCCAGACAAGGGGAGCTCCTATAATTCACCCCTCCACTTT.

The sample holds a few counts of this clonotype. J is TRBJ1-2 and V is TRBV5-6, with a weak D call TRBD1 (5 bases). Between the trimmed V and J ends, which lost 1 base and 2 bases, there was a span of 15 bases. The CDR3 spans 16 residues. Germline CDR1 is SGHDT and CDR2 is YYEEEE. The CDR3 sequence: CASSLWAQGPNYGYTF. The DNA for the CDR3 is TGTGCCAGCAGCTTGTGGGCTCAGGGCCCCAACTATGGCTACACCTTC.

This clonotype was seen ten or more times. The chain has TRBV29-1 and TRBJ2-5, with 10 bases matching TRBD1. Unmatched junction bases numbered 10, after V lost 8 bases and J lost 4 bases. CDR1 is SQVTM and CDR2 is ANQGSEA in the germline V gene. The CDR3 covers 14 residues. This chain's CDR3 is CSYRQGAWRETQYF. In DNA, the CDR3 is TGCAGCTACCGACAGGGGGCGTGGCGAGAGACCCAGTACTTC. Supplemented by reference TRBV29-1 and TRBJ2-5, the full variable domain reads SAVISQKPSRDICQRGTSLTIQCQVDSQVTMMFWYRQQPGQSLTLIATANQGSEATYESGFVIDKFPISRPNLTFSTLTVSNMSPEDSSIYLCSYRQGAWRETQYFGPGTRLLVL.

At least ten counts were recorded for this clonotype. This chain connects TRBV29-1 to TRBJ2-5; D is undetermined. V lost 1 base, J lost 1 base, and 7 bases lay in between. The CDR3 has 13 residues. In germline, CDR1 is SQVTM, CDR2 ANQGSEA. The CDR3 DNA is TGCAGCGTTGAAGGGGCTCGCCAAGAGACCCAGTACTTC. This sequence encodes CSVEGARQETQYF.

The chain recombines TRBV7-2 with TRBJ1-1, with D possibly TRBD1 on 6 matching bases. V lost 5 bases to trimming and J lost 0 bases, with 13 bases between them. The germline gives CDR1 SGHTA, CDR2 FQGNSA. CDR3 length: 15 residues. The CDR3 region is CASSTPRGMNTEAFF. The CDR3 DNA reads TGTGCCAGCAGCACCCCCAGGGGTATGAACACTGAAGCTTTCTTT.

This chain connects TRBV6-5 to TRBJ2-1; 13 positions agree with TRBD2. The CDR3 sequence is 17 residues long. Trimming removed 5 bases from V and 7 bases from J; junction bases left unmatched: 11. CDR1 and CDR2 from the germline V gene are MNHEY and SVGAGI. For the CDR3, the DNA is TGTGCCAGCAGTCCCGCTCATACTAGCGGGGGGGCAAATGAGCAGTTCTTC. This encodes CASSPAHTSGGANEQFF.

In this sample, this clonotype turned up many times. The V gene is TRBV29-1, the J gene TRBJ1-2, with TRBD1 matching 9 bases. The germline CDR1 and CDR2 sequences are SQVTM and ANQGSEA. J lost 3 bases, V lost 4 bases, and 3 bases had no gene match. CDR3 length equals 13 residues. CDR3 sequence: CSVGDRDYYGYTF. As DNA, the CDR3 is TGCAGCGTTGGGGACAGGGACTACTATGGCTACACCTTC. Based on the CDR3 plus reference TRBV29-1 and TRBJ1-2, the full variable domain is SAVISQKPSRDICQRGTSLTIQCQVDSQVTMMFWYRQQPGQSLTLIATANQGSEATYESGFVIDKFPISRPNLTFSTLTVSNMSPEDSSIYLCSVGDRDYYGYTFGSGTRLTVV.

V and J are TRBV4-1 and TRBJ2-7, with D perhaps TRBD1 or TRBD2 (5 bases each). Germline V lookup: CDR1 MGHRA, CDR2 YSYEKL. CDR3 size: 15 residues. The ends were cut back, 4 bases at V and 0 bases at J, with 13 bases in the middle. CDR3 amino acids: CASSPDPGTSYEQYF. The CDR3 region has the DNA TGCGCCAGCAGCCCTGACCCGGGGACCTCCTACGAGCAGTACTTC.

This sequence joins TRBV25-1 and TRBJ2-1, with TRBD1 matching over 7 bases. J lost 6 bases, V lost 1 base, and 6 bases had no gene match. This CDR3 region has 15 residues. Germline loops: CDR1 MGHDK, CDR2 SYGVNS. CDR3 bases: TGTGCCAGCAGTGAATCGACAGGGCCCTCCAATGAGCAGTTCTTC. Residues: CASSESTGPSNEQFF.

This clonotype was observed a few times. The gene calls are TRBV6-6 and TRBJ1-1, with TRBD1 matching over 8 bases. V lost 7 bases, J lost 5 bases, and 15 bases stayed unmatched. The CDR3 runs to 16 residues. Germline values: CDR1 MNHNY, CDR2 SVGAGI (reference sequence). CDR3 region: CASTNLRQGARTEAFF. The CDR3 DNA is TGTGCCAGCACCAACCTTCGGCAGGGGGCAAGAACTGAAGCTTTCTTT.

This clonotype was counted between two and nine times. This chain connects TRBV20-1 to TRBJ1-1, with no clear D. CDR1 DFQATT and CDR2 SNEGSKA come from the germline V gene (reference sequence). CDR3 length: 11 residues. In nucleotides, the CDR3 is TGCAGAGCAAGGGTTGACACTGAAGCTTTCTTT. Protein product: CRARVDTEAFF.